Listed below are T cell receptor beta chains from one sample, sequenced in a study of T cells in Graves' hyperthyroidism and ophthalmopathy. Using its own MiXCR run on the multiplex PCR reads, TCRdb lists one record per CDR3 protein. The sample has 250,000 or so distinct CDR3 sequences, 12% to 15% seen once. Sequencing input: blood. The receptors stem from a woman aged 50 to 65 with Graves' hyperthyroidism that later progressed to Graves' ophthalmopathy. Each CDR3 is given without its conserved first and last residue. Size tells how often a clone was seen (once, few, many) or the class of an expanded clone, and some rows leave it out.

j_gene | v_gene | abundance | len | CDR3aa
TRBJ2-3 | TRBV5-1 | many | 15 | ASSSYSGSVGTDTQY
TRBJ2-3 | TRBV30 | many | 11 | ARLLPEEDTQY
TRBJ2-1 | TRBV28 | many | 14 | ASYTRLAGNYNEQF
TRBJ2-1 | TRBV20-1 | many | 13 | SALSGSLRYNEQF
TRBJ1-2 | TRBV6-1 | once | 11 | ASKGPRGNGYT
TRBJ2-7 | TRBV7-8 | many | 13 | ASSQRGAGPYEQY
TRBJ2-3 | TRBV27 | many | 14 | ATRGFAGGGTDTQY
TRBJ2-2 | TRBV2 | many | 13 | ASDATSGITGELF
TRBJ2-1 | TRBV4-1 | few | 16 | ASSQGTSPLLFYNEQF
TRBJ2-1 | TRBV18 | many | 13 | ASSPSGTANNEQF
TRBJ1-2 | TRBV7-9 | few | 10 | ASTSGQEGYT
TRBJ1-1 | TRBV6-4 | - | 11 | ASSTYLNTEAF
TRBJ2-7 | TRBV28 | many | 10 | ASRRTSYEQY
TRBJ2-7 | TRBV19 | few | 13 | ASTLGTGTLYEQY
TRBJ1-2 | TRBV28 | many | 15 | ASSLSARGFSNYGYT
TRBJ2-1 | TRBV28 | many | 14 | ASSRLLTSGANEQF
TRBJ2-1 | TRBV13 | many | 13 | ASSSTSGAANEQF
TRBJ2-4 | TRBV10-2 | many | 16 | ASSSGTSGSIAKNIQY
TRBJ2-2 | TRBV11-3 | - | 12 | AGSRGGTGRELF
TRBJ2-7 | TRBV20-1 | - | 13 | SARLRTSGTYEQY
TRBJ2-2 | TRBV29-1 | many | 11 | SVGTGNTGELF
TRBJ2-7 | TRBV30 | many | 9 | AWTQAYEQY
TRBJ2-2 | TRBV27 | many | 10 | ASSLCLAGPF
TRBJ2-7 | TRBV20-1 | many | 10 | SAKGQGYEQY
TRBJ2-1 | TRBV20-1 | - | 13 | SATTGTSVYNEQF
TRBJ1-3 | TRBV20-1 | - | 12 | SAIDAYSGNTIY
TRBJ2-3 | TRBV6-1 | many | 13 | ASSADRDTTDTQY
TRBJ1-5 | TRBV7-2 | many | 11 | ASSVEGAQPQH
TRBJ2-2 | TRBV11-2 | many | 10 | ASATGTGELF
TRBJ2-7 | TRBV20-1 | - | 14 | SARGTSGSLSYEQY
TRBJ2-1 | TRBV28 | many | 13 | ASSGGQVTYNEQF
TRBJ2-7 | TRBV12-3/TRBV12-4 | - | 10 | ASSLGTGKQY
TRBJ2-3 | TRBV20-1 | - | 12 | SAWEGVGADTQY
TRBJ1-3 | TRBV11-2 | many | 14 | ASSLGRSLTGNTIY
TRBJ2-2 | TRBV6-1 | - | 14 | ATGRLAGGPTGELF
TRBJ2-4 | TRBV2 | many | 12 | ASSDPGTSNIQY
TRBJ1-2 | TRBV28 | many | 15 | ASSLRTGQELEYGYT
TRBJ1-6 | TRBV7-2 | - | 12 | ASSLKSTNSPLH
TRBJ2-3 | TRBV6-2/TRBV6-3 | many | 15 | ASSPRLAVPRGDTQY
TRBJ2-7 | TRBV30 | many | 13 | AWTSGQFVVHEQY
TRBJ1-1 | TRBV11-2 | many | 11 | ASSLDVDTEAF
TRBJ2-7 | TRBV10-3 | - | 12 | AITGTSGGYEQY
TRBJ1-2 | TRBV6-6 | many | 11 | ASSYGITTGYT
TRBJ1-1 | TRBV5-1 | many | 15 | ASSLAIGGEMNTEAF
TRBJ1-6 | TRBV27 | many | 13 | ASSFAGGRRSPLH
TRBJ2-7 | TRBV7-2 | many | 13 | ASSSRTSGSHEQY
TRBJ2-2 | TRBV6-1 | many | 14 | ASRINRGLRTGELF
TRBJ2-3 | TRBV7-8 | many | 13 | ASSLDHSSTDTQY
TRBJ2-3 | TRBV3-1 | many | 11 | ASSQDGSDTQY
TRBJ1-5 | TRBV28 | many | 12 | ASSSGQSNQPQH
TRBJ2-1 | TRBV27 | - | 16 | ASSPAGQGIGGYNEQF
TRBJ1-2 | TRBV29-1 | - | 10 | SVESRGLGYT
TRBJ1-5 | TRBV28 | - | 12 | ASSLYREEQPQH
TRBJ2-7 | TRBV7-9 | many | 12 | ASSFTSGSLEQY
TRBJ2-5 | TRBV15 | - | 14 | ATSPTLAGGGETQY